A single sample gave rise to the 6 T cell receptor beta chains below, sequenced in a study of T-cell memory formation after mild COVID-19. TCRdb re-called the 5' RACE reads through MiXCR, storing one row per CDR3 protein. The sample gives 380,000 or so distinct CDR3 sequences, 12% to 15% of which show up once; 22% is in the top ten. Material: PBMCs or a T cell subset sorted from them (not recorded which). The receptors were gathered from a man aged 18 to 30 who had mild COVID-19 (a few samples of this study predate the infection). Cell type and time point are not known.

The chain employs TRBV19 and TRBJ1-1, with 9 positions matching TRBD1. Germline-derived CDR1 and CDR2 are LNHDA and SQIVND (reference sequence). The ends lost 5 bases at V and 5 bases at J; junction bases unmatched: 12. The CDR3 extends over 16 amino acids. CDR3 region: CASSPSPGQGYTEAFF. CDR3 DNA: TGTGCCAGTAGTCCATCCCCGGGACAGGGATATACTGAAGCTTTCTTT.

This clonotype was recorded at least ten times. This sequence joins TRBV7-7 and TRBJ2-7; no firm D call. The CDR3 has 15 amino acids. The germline gives CDR1 SSHAT, CDR2 FNYEAQ (reference sequence). In DNA form, the CDR3 reads TGTGCTAGCAGCCCTGACGGCAAGAGCTCCTACGAGCAGTACGTC. Translation gives CASSPDGKSSYEQYV.

This clonotype has ten or more counts. The genes are TRBV10-3 and TRBJ2-3, with 9 bases lining up with TRBD2. After removal of 5 bases from V and 2 bases from J, the junction contained 5 bases not matched to a gene. Germline V lookup: CDR1 ENHRY, CDR2 SYGVKD. The CDR3 sequence is 15 residues long. The CDR3 coding sequence is TGTGCCATCAGTAACCTAGCGGGACCCACAGATACGCAGTATTTT. It yields the protein CAISNLAGPTDTQYF.

This clonotype was seen only a few times. The chain joins TRBV7-3 to TRBJ2-3; 10 positions match TRBD1. Germline V lookup: CDR1 SGHTA, CDR2 FQGTGA. CDR3 length equals 18 residues. J was trimmed by 2 bases and V by 4 bases; bases with no gene match: 12. CDR3: CASSSTALGQGDTDTQYF. CDR3 sequence (DNA): TGTGCCAGCAGCTCTACTGCCCTAGGACAGGGGGACACAGATACGCAGTATTTT.

This clonotype was picked up many times. The CDR3 DNA reads as TGTGCCAGCAGTTCAGGGTCCCAGCAGTACTTC. Its protein product is CASSSGSQQYF. The chain has TRBV12-3 or TRBV12-4 and TRBJ2-7, with D perhaps matching TRBD1 (5 bases). This CDR3 is 11 amino acids long. V lost 4 bases, J lost 8 bases, and 9 bases lay in between.

This clonotype turned up a few times. V gene TRBV29-1 combines with J gene TRBJ1-1; D is possibly TRBD1 (6 bases). Germline V gene lookup returns CDR1 SQVTM and CDR2 ANQGSEA. V lost 7 bases and J lost 10, with 28 bases in between. The CDR3 is 15 amino acids. CDR3 residues: CSAQLGGIRGVGAFF. DNA for the CDR3: TGCAGCGCTCAACTGGGAGGAATCAGGGGCGTAGGAGCTTTCTTT.